These 27 T cell receptor beta chains came from one sample sequenced in a study of blood T cell repertoires in COVID-19. Using immunoSEQ multiplex PCR, the repertoire was profiled, and TCRdb retains in-frame clones only, with some absent. The table shows a few hundred thousand clones, with over 75% occurring only once. Sequences were obtained from peripheral blood. The receptors come from a man aged 30-40 years who had recovered from COVID-19.

J is TRBJ2-1 and V is TRBV7-3; 10 bases match TRBD2. Germline-derived CDR1 and CDR2 are SGHTA and FQGTGA. The CDR3 is made up of 15 amino acids. V gave up 8 bases and J gave up 5 bases; unmatched junction bases: 9. In DNA form, the CDR3 reads TGTGCCAGCTCCAGCGGGGGGGCGTTGGACAATGAGCAGTTCTTC. Its protein product is CASSSGGALDNEQFF.

J is TRBJ1-4 and V is TRBV5-5; the D gene is possibly TRBD1 (5 bases). V lost 4 bases, J lost 7 bases, and 14 bases lay in between. Germline loops: CDR1 SGHKS, CDR2 YYEKEE (reference sequence). The length of the CDR3 is 14 residues. The DNA of the CDR3 is TGTGCCAGCAGCCGAGACAGCGCTGCTGAAAAACTGTTTTTT. This translates into CASSRDSAAEKLFF.

The gene calls are TRBV5-3 and TRBJ1-3; 11 nucleotides agree with TRBD1. TRBV5-3 carries the ORF label, with uncertain function. The CDR3 covers 16 residues. Trimming cost V 2 bases and J 3 bases; bases outside gene matches: 4. CDR3 loop: CARSFGQGACGNTIYF. The CDR3 DNA sequence: TGTGCCAGAAGCTTCGGACAGGGGGCATGTGGAAACACCATATATTTT.

This clone has only a few counts. The chain is built from TRBV2 and TRBJ2-3; maybe TRBD1 (5 bases). Deletions cut 6 bases from V and 2 bases from J, with 12 bases between. CDR1 is SNHLY and CDR2 is FYNNEI in the germline V gene. The CDR3 contains 14 residues. In nucleotides, the CDR3 is TGTGCCAGCAGATCCAGGGTGAACACAGATACGCAGTATTTT. Translating gives CASRSRVNTDTQYF.

The chain employs TRBV6-5 and TRBJ2-1; D may be TRBD2 (7 bases). Germline V gives CDR1 MNHEY, CDR2 SVGAGI. V lost 3 bases, J lost 4 bases, and 13 bases lay in between. The CDR3 is made up of 15 amino acids. The CDR3 DNA is TGTGCCAGCAGTTATCGAGGGGGGGAATACAATGAGCAGTTCTTC. It yields the protein CASSYRGGEYNEQFF.

This clone came up once. This sequence joins TRBV19 and TRBJ1-2, with unresolved D. This CDR3 is built from 14 residues. V lost 5 bases and J lost 4, with 14 bases in between. Germline V CDR1 and CDR2: LNHDA, SQIVND (reference sequence). The CDR3 DNA reads TGTGCCAGTAGTTCACGACCCCGACTCTATGGCTACACCTTC. Its translation is CASSSRPRLYGYTF.

The chain couples TRBV6-6 to TRBJ1-4; TRBD1 aligns across 7 bases. Per the germline V gene, CDR1 is MNHNY and CDR2 is SVGAGI (reference sequence). V was clipped by 6 bases and J by 7 bases; unmatched bases: 11. The CDR3 is made up of 15 amino acids. The DNA for the CDR3 is TGTGCCAGCAGCCCCTCATGGGACAGATCTGAAAAACTGTTTTTT. This translates into CASSPSWDRSEKLFF.

This clone has more than one count but fewer than ten. V gene TRBV28 combines with J gene TRBJ1-1; no reliable D call. Trimming stripped 5 bases from V and 0 bases from J, with 7 bases between. The germline gives CDR1 MDHEN, CDR2 SYDVKM. The CDR3 loop spans 13 amino acids. CDR3 sequence (DNA): TGTGCCAGCAGTAACAGTTTGAACACTGAAGCTTTCTTT. Its translation is CASSNSLNTEAFF.

The chain is built from TRBV18 and TRBJ2-1, with TRBD1 matching over 7 bases. With V trimmed by 4 bases and J by 1 base, 10 bases remained unmatched. CDR3 length equals 17 residues. Germline V gives CDR1 KGHSH, CDR2 LQKENI. The CDR3 protein is CASSLQGVGQSYNEQFF. CDR3 nucleotides: TGTGCCAGCTCACTTCAGGGGGTTGGACAGTCCTACAATGAGCAGTTCTTC.

This clone is a singleton in its sample. V and J are TRBV29-1 and TRBJ1-1, with 7 bases fitting TRBD1. The J segment lost 5 bases and the V segment lost 7 bases, leaving 13 bases of the junction unmatched. This CDR3 contains 14 residues. CDR1 is SQVTM and CDR2 is ANQGSEA in the germline V gene. CDR3 sequence reads: CSGLDRAVLTEAFF. The CDR3 nucleotides are TGCAGCGGACTAGACAGGGCCGTGCTGACTGAAGCTTTCTTT.

The chain recombines TRBV18 with TRBJ1-5, with TRBD1 as a possible D gene (6 bases). The CDR3 sequence is 14 residues long. V was shortened by 2 bases and J by 7 bases, with 12 bases between the two germline ends. CDR1 is KGHSH and CDR2 is LQKENI in the germline V gene. The chain's CDR3 is CASSPSGGGQPQHF. As DNA, the CDR3 is TGTGCCAGCTCACCATCTGGGGGCGGGCAGCCCCAGCATTTT.

This chain joins TRBV12-3 or TRBV12-4 and TRBJ1-6; 7 nucleotides align to TRBD1. The CDR3 covers 13 residues. The junction had 10 bases not matched to a gene; V was cut back by 6 bases and J by 14 bases. As DNA, the CDR3 is TGTGCCAGCAGCTCTGAGACAGGGATATCCCTCCACTTT. This encodes CASSSETGISLHF.

This chain joins TRBV29-1 and TRBJ1-5, with D perhaps TRBD1 (6 bases). The ends were cut back, 4 bases at V and 6 bases at J, with 16 bases in the middle. CDR1 and CDR2 from the germline V gene are SQVTM and ANQGSEA. This CDR3 has 14 amino acids. CDR3 sequence: CSVGGGGAGQPQHF. DNA for the CDR3: TGCAGCGTTGGCGGTGGGGGCGCGGGTCAGCCCCAGCATTTT. Drawing the rest from reference TRBV29-1 and TRBJ1-5, the complete variable domain is SAVISQKPSRDICQRGTSLTIQCQVDSQVTMMFWYRQQPGQSLTLIATANQGSEATYESGFVIDKFPISRPNLTFSTLTVSNMSPEDSSIYLCSVGGGGAGQPQHFGDGTRLSIL.

This chain connects TRBV18 to TRBJ2-2; the match to TRBD1 covers 9 bases. The CDR3 totals 17 residues. Losses at the gene ends were 1 base for V and 7 bases for J; bases not matched to a gene: 10. In germline, CDR1 is KGHSH, CDR2 LQKENI. The CDR3 reads CASSPLQGQGEDGELFF. The CDR3 DNA follows: TGTGCCAGCTCACCACTACAGGGACAGGGTGAAGACGGGGAGCTGTTTTTT.

V and J are TRBV5-4 and TRBJ2-1, with 9 bases identical to TRBD1. CDR1 is SGHNT and CDR2 is YYREEE in the germline V gene (reference sequence). This CDR3 is 15 amino acids long. V dropped 3 bases and J dropped 2; count of bases not matched to a gene: 3. As DNA, the CDR3 is TGTGCCAGCAGCTCCGACAGGGGGGCCTACAATGAGCAGTTCTTC. Amino acid sequence: CASSSDRGAYNEQFF.

This chain connects TRBV3-1 (or the pseudogene TRBV3-2) to TRBJ2-1; 9 nucleotides align to TRBD2. The trim removed 4 bases at V and 7 bases at J, leaving 17 bases unmatched. Germline V gene lookup returns CDR1 LGHDT and CDR2 YNNKEL (reference sequence). The CDR3 extends over 18 amino acids. The CDR3 reads CASSPRGSGGPNSNEQFF. For the CDR3, the DNA is TGTGCCAGCAGCCCCCGGGGTAGCGGGGGCCCCAACTCGAATGAGCAGTTCTTC.

J is TRBJ2-2 and V is TRBV6-2 or TRBV6-3; maybe TRBD1 (5 bases). V was trimmed by 2 bases and J by 8 bases, leaving 12 bases between them. This CDR3 has 14 residues. CDR1 is MNHEY and CDR2 is SVGEGT in the germline V gene. The CDR3 nucleotides read TGTGCCAGCAGTTACGGACAAAACGGGGGGGAGCTGTTTTTT. Translating it yields CASSYGQNGGELFF.

This sequence joins TRBV15 and TRBJ1-2; D remains ambiguous. CDR3 length: 13 amino acids. Trimming removed 0 bases from V and 8 bases from J, with 10 bases in between. CDR1 LNHNV and CDR2 YYDKDF come from the germline V gene (reference sequence). Here the CDR3 reads CATSREEERGYTF. In nucleotides, the CDR3 is TGTGCCACCAGCAGAGAGGAGGAGAGGGGCTACACCTTC.

The chain employs TRBV19 and TRBJ1-6, with D possibly TRBD1 on 6 matching bases. This CDR3 contains 15 residues. Trimming stripped 9 bases from V and 6 bases from J, with 18 bases between. The germline V gene encodes CDR1 LNHDA and CDR2 SQIVND (reference sequence). CDR3 protein: CASGTSDRFNSPLHF. DNA for the CDR3: TGTGCCAGCGGAACCTCGGACAGATTTAATTCACCCCTCCACTTT.

This clone was detected only once. In nucleotides, the CDR3 is TGTGCCAGCAGCCAAGGACGACAGGGGGGAGGCTACACCTTC. Its protein is CASSQGRQGGGYTF. This chain connects TRBV3-1 (or the pseudogene TRBV3-2) to TRBJ1-2, with 9 bases matching TRBD1. V trimming: 1 base; J trimming: 8 bases; junction bases outside the gene matches: 5. The CDR3 runs 14 residues. The germline gives CDR1 LGHDT, CDR2 YNNKEL (reference sequence).

V gene TRBV7-9 combines with J gene TRBJ2-5; 9 bases are shared with TRBD2. After removal of 2 bases from V and 5 bases from J, the junction contained 6 bases not matched to a gene. The CDR3 spans 15 residues. CDR1 and CDR2 from the germline V gene are SEHNR and FQNEAQ (reference sequence). The CDR3 is CASSLRTSALETQYF. The DNA for the CDR3 is TGTGCCAGCAGCTTACGGACTAGCGCATTGGAGACCCAGTACTTC.

V usage is TRBV28 and J usage is TRBJ2-7, with 16 bases identical to TRBD2. The CDR3 spans 18 residues. Trimming cost V 5 bases and J 4 bases; bases outside gene matches: 11. Germline V gene lookup returns CDR1 MDHEN and CDR2 SYDVKM. This CDR3 reads CASSPGLAGGMLWYEQYV. The CDR3 DNA is TGTGCCAGCAGTCCGGGACTAGCGGGGGGGATGCTCTGGTACGAGCAGTACGTC.

This clone occurred once. The rearrangement uses TRBV21-1 and TRBJ1-3; the D segment call TRBD1 is taken from the table without a DNA check. TRBV21-1 counts as a pseudogene. The CDR3 runs to 18 residues. The DNA of the CDR3 is TGTGCCAGCACCGATGGGGGACAGGGGATCGTGTCTGGAAACACCATATATTTT. Protein product: CASTDGGQGIVSGNTIYF.

This chain connects TRBV11-2 to TRBJ2-3; tentatively, D is TRBD1 (6 bases). CDR3 length: 13 residues. The germline CDR1 and CDR2 sequences are SGHAT and FQNNGV. Trimming removed 6 bases at V and 5 bases at J, with 12 bases between. CDR3 sequence: CASSSGAKDTQYF. CDR3 nucleotides: TGTGCCAGCAGTTCAGGGGCAAAAGATACGCAGTATTTT. The complete variable domain, with remaining parts taken from reference TRBV11-2 and TRBJ2-3, reads EAGVAQSPRYKIIEKRQSVAFWCNPISGHATLYWYQQILGQGPKLLIQFQNNGVVDDSQLPKDRFSAERLKGVDSTLKIQPAKLEDSAVYLCASSSGAKDTQYFGPGTRLTVL.

The chain combines TRBV19 with TRBJ1-2, with 9 positions matching TRBD1. The CDR3 has 14 residues. The V gene's germline CDR1 is LNHDA and CDR2 SQIVND (reference sequence). Germline trimming cut 5 bases from V and 9 bases from J; bases unmatched to any gene: 10. This CDR3 reads CASSRSGQGVRYTF. The CDR3 region has the DNA TGTGCCAGTAGTCGTTCGGGACAGGGAGTCCGCTACACCTTC.

The chain is built from TRBV2 and TRBJ1-5, with D unresolved. The CDR3 consists of 14 residues. V was clipped by 0 bases and J by 9 bases, with 12 bases between them. Germline CDR1 is SNHLY and CDR2 is FYNNEI. CDR3 coding DNA: TGTGCCAGCAGTGAAGCCTCACTTACGGGGCCCCAGCATTTT. It yields the protein CASSEASLTGPQHF.

The chain uses TRBV3-1 (or the pseudogene TRBV3-2) and TRBJ1-2, with D possibly TRBD1 on 5 matching bases. This CDR3 has 13 residues. V was clipped by 3 bases and J by 4 bases, with 9 bases between them. CDR1 is LGHDT and CDR2 is YNNKEL in the germline V gene (reference sequence). This CDR3 reads CASSQRQSYGYTF. In DNA, the CDR3 is TGTGCCAGCAGCCAGCGACAGAGCTATGGCTACACCTTC.